This paragraph reports one T cell receptor beta chain. Its antigen is unidentified. V lost 8 bases to trimming and J lost 2 bases; unmatched junction nucleotides: 9. Germline assignment: CDR1 SEHNR and CDR2 FQNEAQ (reference sequence). CDR3 length: 15 amino acids. This specimen comes from a study of identical twins. Healthy Caucasian donors formed the entire cohort. Via MiXCR, TCRdb re-called the 5' RACE reads, giving one row per CDR3 protein. The sample consists of some 1,600,000 distinct CDR3 sequences, under 35% of them appearing once. General study findings and limits: Low generation probability was overrepresented in out-of-frame alpha sequences shared by twins. Fewer insertions characterized abundant cord blood beta clonotypes, whereas memory repertoires showed none.

The TCR was taken from a newborn girl in good health. The sequenced sample was cord blood. V gene TRBV7-9 combines with J gene TRBJ1-1; 9 nucleotides match TRBD1. CDR3 coding DNA: TGTGCCAGCCTCCTGACAGGGGGATCTAACACTGAAGCTTTCTTT. It encodes CASLLTGGSNTEAFF.